This is a list of T cell receptor beta chains from one sample in a study of naive and memory T cell subsets. TCRdb itself ran the UMI-ligation and nested PCR reads through MiXCR, one entry per CDR3 protein. The table lists approximately 82,000 distinct CDR3 sequences, about 6.5% of them singletons. The source material was central memory CD4+ T cells from blood. These receptors originate from a human donor in good health. Both conserved end residues are part of each CDR3. The D gene is left open where the match is weak. Only part of the rows carry a size: once, few, many, or a class if the clone is expanded.

cdr3_length j_call clone_size v_call d_call cdr3_nt cdr3_aa
17 TRBJ2-1 NA TRBV6-2/TRBV6-3 TRBD2 TGTGCCAGCAGCCGCCGCCGGGGCGGGAGCTTTACAAATGAGCAGTTCTTC CASSRRRGGSFTNEQFF
17 TRBJ2-3 few TRBV18 TRBD2 TGTGCCAGCTCACCCGGGACTAGCGGGGACAGCACAGATACGCAGTATTTT CASSPGTSGDSTDTQYF
19 TRBJ2-3 few TRBV21-1 NA TGTGCCAGCAGCAGACCGGGGACCTCGGCGGGACGGGGCGCAGATACGCAGTATTTT CASSRPGTSAGRGADTQYF
16 TRBJ1-2 few TRBV5-1 TRBD1 TGCGCCAGCAAAAGGGGGGGACAGGGGCCCCTCTATGGCTACACCTTC CASKRGGQGPLYGYTF
16 TRBJ2-1 few TRBV3-1 TRBD2 TGTGCCAGCAGCGACAAGAAAGCGGGGAACTACAATGAGCAGTTCTTC CASSDKKAGNYNEQFF
14 TRBJ1-6 many TRBV5-1 TRBD1 TGCGCCAGCAGCCGGACGGACAGGGGATCACCCCTCCACTTT CASSRTDRGSPLHF
17 TRBJ2-1 many TRBV3-2 NA TGTGCCAGCAGCCAAGACCGCCCAGTGGGGGGTCGCAATGAGCAGTTCTTC CASSQDRPVGGRNEQFF
14 TRBJ1-1 many TRBV20-1 NA TGCAGTGCTAGGTACAGGGCACAGAACACTGAAGCTTTCTTT CSARYRAQNTEAFF
12 TRBJ1-1 many TRBV20-1 NA TGCAGTGCTAGAAAGGCGCTCACTGAAGCTTTCTTT CSARKALTEAFF
13 TRBJ1-1 many TRBV20-1 NA TGCAGTGCTTCCAGGGAAATGCACACTGAAGCTTTCTTT CSASREMHTEAFF
14 TRBJ1-6 few TRBV6-6 TRBD1 TGTGCCAGCAGCCGAGGGACAGATGATTCACCCCTCCACTTT CASSRGTDDSPLHF
14 TRBJ2-7 many TRBV7-6 TRBD2 TGTGCCAGCAGCCGAAGCGGGAGGGACGGCGAGCAGTACTTC CASSRSGRDGEQYF
15 TRBJ1-2 few TRBV28 TRBD1 TGTGCCAGCAGTTTAGCGACAGGGGAGGCCTATGGCTACACCTTC CASSLATGEAYGYTF
17 TRBJ1-5 many TRBV2 TRBD1 TGTGCCAGCACCCAATTCGGACAGGGGGTGTGGAATCAGCCCCAGCATTTT CASTQFGQGVWNQPQHF
17 TRBJ1-1 many TRBV20-1 NA TGCAGTGCTAGGGTGGGAGGGCAGGGAGGTAGAAGCACTGAAGCTTTCTTT CSARVGGQGGRSTEAFF
13 TRBJ2-3 many TRBV3-2 NA TGTGCCAGCAGCCAAGAAGAGGCAGATACGCAGTATTTT CASSQEEADTQYF
14 TRBJ1-6 many TRBV12-3/TRBV12-4 NA TGTGCCAGCAGTTTATCGGCAGGGAAGTCACCCCTCCACTTT CASSLSAGKSPLHF
17 TRBJ2-3 many TRBV12-3/TRBV12-4 TRBD2 TGTGCCAGCAGTTTAAAGAGACTAGCATACCGCACAGATACGCAGTATTTT CASSLKRLAYRTDTQYF
10 TRBJ1-1 many TRBV14 NA TGTGCCAGCAGCCTCATAATTGCTTTCTTT CASSLIIAFF
16 TRBJ1-3 many TRBV20-1 TRBD1 TGCAGTGCTAGAGATGGAGGGGGCGGTTTTGGAAACACCATATATTTT CSARDGGGGFGNTIYF
13 TRBJ2-3 NA TRBV6-2/TRBV6-3 NA TGTGCCAGCAGGTCGTGGGCTGCAGATACGCAGTATTTT CASRSWAADTQYF
14 TRBJ1-1 many TRBV7-9 TRBD1 TGTGCCAGCAGCACCCAAGGACAGGGCTCTGAAGCTTTCTTT CASSTQGQGSEAFF
16 TRBJ1-1 many TRBV7-2 TRBD1 TGTGCCAGCAGCCCCACAGGGTTGACAGGGGGCACTGAAGCTTTCTTT CASSPTGLTGGTEAFF
14 TRBJ2-5 NA TRBV5-6 NA TGTGCCAGCAGCTTGGGACGTAATCAAGAGACCCAGTACTTC CASSLGRNQETQYF
15 TRBJ2-2 many TRBV14 TRBD1 TGTGCCAGCAGCCAAGATGAACAGGGGACCGGGGAGCTGTTTTTT CASSQDEQGTGELFF
16 TRBJ2-1 NA TRBV7-2 TRBD2 TGTGCCAGCAGCCCCCGTACTAGCGGGAGGGCCGGTGAGCAGTTCTTC CASSPRTSGRAGEQFF
11 TRBJ1-4 few TRBV20-1 NA TGCAGTGCTAGTAGTGGTGAAAAACTGTTTTTT CSASSGEKLFF
13 TRBJ1-2 many TRBV6-4 NA TGTGCCAGCAGTGAATTCGGGACGGGTGGCTACACCTTC CASSEFGTGGYTF
13 TRBJ1-5 many TRBV4-3 NA TGCGCCAGCAGCCAAGAGGGGGATCAGCCCCAGCATTTT CASSQEGDQPQHF
14 TRBJ1-1 many TRBV12-3/TRBV12-4 NA TGTGCCAGCCGAAGACAGACTTCGAACACTGAAGCTTTCTTT CASRRQTSNTEAFF
13 TRBJ1-1 many TRBV27 NA TGTGCCAGCAGTTTCCGTGAGAACACTGAAGCTTTCTTT CASSFRENTEAFF
13 TRBJ1-1 many TRBV3-1 NA TGTGCCAGCAGCCGATTCAGGGAGACTGAAGCTTTCTTT CASSRFRETEAFF
15 TRBJ1-5 many TRBV28 NA TGTGCCAGCAGGCGAAACCGCGACAGAAATCAGCCCCAGCATTTT CASRRNRDRNQPQHF